This T cell receptor beta chain comes out of a study of cytotoxic CD8 clonotypes in ibrutinib-treated CLL. Background on the study: Among the patients, around 10 presented as relapsed/refractory and about 15 as treatment-naive; around 18 showed unmutated IGHV.

The CDR3 has 11 residues. The V end was cut by 8 bases, the J end by 7 bases, with 9 bases between. CDR1 is MNHNY, CDR2 SVGAGI, per germline (reference sequence). The protocol was immunoSEQ multiplex PCR, while the TCRdb copy is restricted to in-frame clones and leaves out a portion. The sample has about 89,000 clones, about 78% seen once. The V gene is TRBV6-6, the J gene TRBJ1-5; D possibly corresponds to TRBD1 (5 bases). The material sequenced was PBMCs, taken after 12 months of ibrutinib treatment. The receptor comes from a human donor with chronic lymphocytic leukemia. The CDR3 DNA sequence: TGTGCCAGCGGGGGGGGACAGCCCCAGCATTTT. Its protein is CASGGGQPQHF.